These 21 T cell receptor beta chains were sequenced from one sample in a study of CD8 T cells in ankylosing spondylitis. TCRdb re-called the 5' RACE reads through MiXCR, storing one row per CDR3 protein. Seen here are some 120,000 distinct CDR3 sequences, around 13% observed once, and the top ten hold under 3%. The sequenced sample was blood, either unsorted or a sorted T cell fraction (not recorded which). Every receptor here comes from a female donor with ankylosing spondylitis or in good health (not recorded which).

The gene calls are TRBV9 and TRBJ2-3; 9 positions match TRBD2. There are 14 residues in the CDR3. V shed 5 bases and J 5 bases; nucleotides not matched to a gene: 6. CDR1 is SGDLS and CDR2 is YYNGEE in the germline V gene. The CDR3, as DNA: TGTGCCAGCAGGAGCGGGGGGATCGGAGATACGCAGTATTTT. Residues: CASRSGGIGDTQYF.

This chain connects TRBV28 to TRBJ2-3, with TRBD2 matching over 12 bases. Germline-derived CDR1 and CDR2 are MDHEN and SYDVKM. This CDR3 has 15 amino acids. V shed 5 bases, J shed 6 bases, and the junction held 6 bases outside the gene matches. The CDR3 DNA reads as TGTGCCAGCAGTCTAGCGGGGGGGCCCCTGGATACGCAGTATTTT. Encoded protein: CASSLAGGPLDTQYF.

This clonotype was detected only a few times. The V call is TRBV5-1, the J call TRBJ1-6; D is unresolved. Per germline, CDR1 SGHRS and CDR2 YFSETQ. Trimming removed 3 bases from V and 10 bases from J, with 11 bases in between. The CDR3 has 13 amino acids. In DNA form, the CDR3 reads TGCGCCAGCAGCTCGGACGTCACATCACCCCTCCACTTT. Protein product: CASSSDVTSPLHF.

This clonotype was seen a handful of times. This rearrangement joins TRBV20-1 to TRBJ1-2, with a weak D call TRBD1 (5 bases). Germline CDR1 is DFQATT and CDR2 is SNEGSKA (reference sequence). Trimming shortened V by 3 bases and J by 6 bases, and 17 bases separated the two germline ends. There are 14 residues in the CDR3. CDR3 sequence (DNA): TGCAGTGCTAGGGGGCCCTTTGGTGGGGATGGCTACACCTTC. As protein: CSARGPFGGDGYTF.

This clonotype has a handful of counts. The V call is TRBV4-2, the J call TRBJ2-7; D possibly corresponds to TRBD2 (6 bases). The CDR3 has 13 amino acids. Germline V CDR1 and CDR2: LGHNA, YNFKEQ. Trimming shortened V by 1 base and J by 6 bases, and 10 bases separated the two germline ends. CDR3 residues: CASSQGRDGEQYF. The DNA for the CDR3 is TGTGCCAGCAGCCAAGGGAGGGATGGCGAGCAGTACTTC.

The chain is built from TRBV29-1 and TRBJ1-1, with D perhaps TRBD1 (6 bases). This CDR3 is built from 12 residues. V was clipped by 3 bases and J by 5 bases, with 10 bases between them. The germline gives CDR1 SQVTM, CDR2 ANQGSEA. For the CDR3, the DNA is TGCAGCGTTGAGAGGAGGGGGACTGAAGCTTTCTTT. Translation gives CSVERRGTEAFF.

In this sample, this clonotype turned up once. The CDR3 ends on some other residue instead of the conserved phenylalanine or tryptophan, so this is likely a read error. This chain connects TRBV29-1 to TRBJ2-7, with D unresolved. Germline lookup yields CDR1 SQVTM and CDR2 ANQGSEA. Trimming cost V 4 bases and J 2 bases, with 6 bases left between them. This CDR3 is built from 11 residues. CDR3 sequence (DNA): TGCAGCGTTGTCCTCACCTACGAGCAGTACCTC. It codes for CSVVLTYEQYL.

The DNA for the CDR3 is TGCAGTGCTAGAGGGACTAGCGGGAACCAAGAGACCCAGTACTTC. This translates into CSARGTSGNQETQYF. The V gene is TRBV20-1, the J gene TRBJ2-5; 12 nucleotides agree with TRBD2. CDR3 size: 15 residues. CDR1 is DFQATT, CDR2 SNEGSKA, per germline (reference sequence). Unmatched junction bases numbered 0, after V lost 1 base and J lost 0 bases.

The V and J genes are TRBV7-2 and TRBJ1-1, with D perhaps matching TRBD1 (6 bases). There are 13 residues in the CDR3. Germline V gives CDR1 SGHTA, CDR2 FQGNSA. Deletions cut 7 bases from V and 1 base from J, with 10 bases between. CDR3 sequence reads: CASNQQGNTEAFF. CDR3 bases: TGTGCCAGCAACCAACAGGGGAACACTGAAGCTTTCTTT.

The table lists this clonotype with a few counts. V usage is TRBV3-1 and J usage is TRBJ2-3; D possibly matches TRBD1 or TRBD2 (5 bases each). The CDR3 has 16 residues. Germline CDR1 reads LGHDT; CDR2 reads YNNKEL (reference sequence). Trimming took 0 bases from V and 3 from J, leaving 13 bases between them. CDR3 DNA sequence: TGTGCCAGCAGCCAAGATTGGGGACGGAGGACAGATACGCAGTATTTT. As protein: CASSQDWGRRTDTQYF.

The chain carries TRBV7-2 and TRBJ1-5, with TRBD1 identical over 8 bases. Germline lookup yields CDR1 SGHTA and CDR2 FQGNSA. The J segment lost 2 bases and the V segment lost 2 bases, leaving 5 bases of the junction unmatched. CDR3 length: 16 amino acids. DNA for the CDR3: TGTGCCAGCAGCTTACCCGGGACAGGCCGCAATCAGCCCCAGCATTTT. Encoded protein: CASSLPGTGRNQPQHF.

This clonotype occurred a few times. The rearrangement links TRBV5-1 to TRBJ1-1; D not certain. Per germline, CDR1 SGHRS and CDR2 YFSETQ. This CDR3 contains 18 residues. Trimming shortened V by 4 bases and J by 0 bases, and 22 bases separated the two germline ends. The CDR3 here is CASSPAFGPVRLNTEAFF. As DNA, the CDR3 is TGCGCCAGCAGCCCGGCTTTCGGGCCAGTCCGTCTGAACACTGAAGCTTTCTTT.

This clonotype was observed at least ten times. The gene calls are TRBV5-1 and TRBJ2-3; D uncertain. This CDR3 is built from 15 residues. V lost 4 bases, J lost 0 bases, and 12 bases lay in between. CDR1 SGHRS and CDR2 YFSETQ come from the germline V gene. Here the CDR3 reads CASSASTPSTDTQYF. For the CDR3, the DNA is TGCGCCAGCAGCGCCAGCACCCCTAGCACAGATACGCAGTATTTT. Together with reference TRBV5-1 and TRBJ2-3, the CDR3 gives the full variable domain: KAGVTQTPRYLIKTRGQQVTLSCSPISGHRSVSWYQQTPGQGLQFLFEYFSETQRNKGNFPGRFSGRQFSNSRSEMNVSTLELGDSALYLCASSASTPSTDTQYFGPGTRLTVL.

This clonotype appeared a few times. The V and J genes are TRBV7-2 and TRBJ2-1; tentative D call: TRBD1 (6 bases). V was cut by 3 bases and J by 8 bases, with 14 bases left in between. This CDR3 comprises 14 residues. Germline-derived CDR1 and CDR2 are SGHTA and FQGNSA. The CDR3 coding sequence is TGTGCCAGCAGCTTCCAGAGAGGACAGTATGAGCAGTTCTTC. This translates into CASSFQRGQYEQFF.

This clonotype was seen more than once but under ten times. V is TRBV20-1 and J is TRBJ1-2; TRBD1 matches at 8 bases. CDR1 and CDR2 (germline): DFQATT, SNEGSKA (reference sequence). This CDR3 contains 14 residues. V trimming: 0 bases; J trimming: 6 bases; junction bases outside the gene matches: 6. The CDR3 coding sequence is TGCAGTGCTAGAGACAGGACAGGGACGGATGGCTACACCTTC. It yields the protein CSARDRTGTDGYTF.

This clonotype was counted only a few times. The chain carries TRBV30 and TRBJ1-6; 7 nucleotides align to TRBD1. V shed 0 bases and J 10 bases; nucleotides not matched to a gene: 3. This CDR3 comprises 13 residues. Germline loops: CDR1 GTSNPN, CDR2 SVGIG (reference sequence). The CDR3 is CAWSVQGISPLHF. CDR3 DNA sequence: TGTGCCTGGAGTGTACAGGGGATCTCACCCCTCCACTTT.

This rearrangement joins TRBV5-1 to TRBJ1-5; weak D call: TRBD1 (5 bases). CDR3 length: 14 residues. Germline V gene sequence: CDR1 SGHRS, CDR2 YFSETQ. The ends were cut back, 3 bases at V and 5 bases at J, with 12 bases in the middle. This CDR3 reads CASSSGGGDQPQHF. Here the CDR3 DNA reads TGCGCCAGCAGCTCGGGCGGGGGGGATCAGCCCCAGCATTTT. The entire variable domain, with the rest obtained from reference TRBV5-1 and TRBJ1-5, is as follows: KAGVTQTPRYLIKTRGQQVTLSCSPISGHRSVSWYQQTPGQGLQFLFEYFSETQRNKGNFPGRFSGRQFSNSRSEMNVSTLELGDSALYLCASSSGGGDQPQHFGDGTRLSIL.

The rearrangement joins TRBV3-1 to TRBJ2-2; TRBD2 aligns across 7 bases. CDR1 and CDR2 from the germline V gene are LGHDT and YNNKEL (reference sequence). Trimming removed 1 base from V and 1 base from J; junction bases left unmatched: 3. The CDR3 is 16 residues long. CDR3 sequence (DNA): TGTGCCAGCAGCCAAGGGTCGGGAGGGAACACCGGGGAGCTGTTTTTT. Translating gives CASSQGSGGNTGELFF.

This clonotype came up many times. The chain joins TRBV12-3 or TRBV12-4 to TRBJ1-5; tentatively, D is TRBD1 (5 bases). V was clipped by 0 bases and J by 2 bases, with 8 bases between them. CDR3 length: 15 residues. CDR3 coding DNA: TGTGCCAGCAGTTTAGCCAGGGCTGGCAATCAGCCCCAGCATTTT. It is translated as CASSLARAGNQPQHF.

The chain joins TRBV7-2 to TRBJ2-7, with a weak D call TRBD2 (5 bases). The germline V gene has CDR1 SGHTA and CDR2 FQGNSA. V shed 2 bases and J shed 4 bases, with 12 bases lying between them. The CDR3 is 14 residues long. DNA for the CDR3: TGTGCCAGCAGCTTATTGGCTAGCAGATACGAGCAGTACTTC. It is translated as CASSLLASRYEQYF. The entire variable domain, with the rest obtained from reference TRBV7-2 and TRBJ2-7, is as follows: GAGVSQSPSNKVTEKGKDVELRCDPISGHTALYWYRQSLGQGLEFLIYFQGNSAPDKSGLPSDRFSAERTGGSVSTLTIQRTQQEDSAVYLCASSLLASRYEQYFGPGTRLTVT.

This clonotype was detected only a few times. The chain joins TRBV27 to TRBJ1-6; no clear D gene. Per germline, CDR1 MNHEY and CDR2 SMNVEV (reference sequence). This CDR3 is built from 15 residues. The V and J ends lost 6 bases and 0 bases respectively, with 9 bases between them. The CDR3 nucleotides are TGTGCCAGCAGCGTAGGCGGCTCCTATAATTCACCCCTCCACTTT. Encoded protein: CASSVGGSYNSPLHF.